This is a list of T cell receptor beta chains from one sample in a study of blood T cell repertoires in COVID-19. TCRdb's copy holds only in-frame clones and misses some; the assay was immunoSEQ multiplex PCR. The sample carries over 100,000 clones, roughly 90% recorded once. The source material was peripheral blood. These receptors were obtained from a human donor in a cohort sampled during active COVID-19. CDR3s include the opening cysteine and the closing phenylalanine or tryptophan. D genes are given only for firm matches. Size is omitted from some rows. Given values are once, few, many or a class for expanded clones.

.,TRBV4-3,.,TRBJ2-1,CASSQRAADNEQFF,TGCGCCAGCAGCCAACGGGCAGCGGATAATGAGCAGTTCTTC
TRBD1,TRBV9,.,TRBJ1-2,CASSNRGRTYGYTF,TGTGCCAGCAGCAACAGGGGGCGGACCTATGGCTACACCTTC
TRBD1,TRBV28,.,TRBJ1-2,CASSPTGEYGYTF,TGTGCCAGCAGTCCGACAGGGGAATATGGCTACACCTTC
TRBD2,TRBV6-2/TRBV6-3,.,TRBJ2-1,CASSPLAGGLYNEQFF,TGTGCCAGCAGTCCCCTAGCGGGGGGCCTTTACAATGAGCAGTTCTTC
.,TRBV4-3,.,TRBJ1-2,CASSQRQMGIYGYTF,TGCGCCAGCAGCCAAAGACAGATGGGGATCTATGGCTACACCTTC
.,TRBV7-2,.,TRBJ2-1,CASSLRTNNEQFF,TGTGCCAGCAGCTTACGGACAAACAATGAGCAGTTCTTC
TRBD1,TRBV24-1,.,TRBJ1-2,CATSRTGVYGYTF,TGTGCCACCAGCCGGACAGGGGTCTATGGCTACACCTTC
TRBD1,TRBV7-3,few,TRBJ2-7,CASSFGTGSYEQYF,TGTGCCAGCAGCTTTGGGACAGGGAGTTACGAGCAGTACTTC
TRBD1,TRBV7-2,.,TRBJ2-4,CASRKGAGTATKNIQYF,TGTGCCAGCAGGAAGGGCGCCGGGACAGCGACCAAAAACATTCAGTACTTC
TRBD1,TRBV4-1,few,TRBJ1-2,CASSRTGRVQGYGYTF,TGCGCCAGCAGCCGGACAGGGCGAGTACAGGGCTATGGCTACACCTTC
.,TRBV27,.,TRBJ2-7,CASSTDWARGEQYF,TGTGCCAGCAGTACCGACTGGGCCCGAGGGGAGCAGTACTTC
TRBD1,TRBV19,once,TRBJ2-1,CASSIGDSGSYNEQFF,TGTGCCAGTAGTATCGGGGACAGCGGCTCCTACAATGAGCAGTTCTTC
.,TRBV7-2,once,TRBJ2-7,CASSLEGTSYEQYF,TGTGCCAGCAGCTTAGAAGGGACAAGTTACGAGCAGTACTTC
.,TRBV28,.,TRBJ1-3,CASSLAPSGNTIYF,TGTGCCAGCAGTTTGGCTCCATCTGGAAACACCATATATTTT
.,TRBV5-1,once,TRBJ2-1,CASSSNRVFYNEQFF,TGCGCCAGCAGCTCAAACAGGGTCTTCTACAATGAGCAGTTCTTC
.,TRBV6-5,.,TRBJ1-1,CASLWTDKMNTEAFF,TGTGCCAGCCTCTGGACAGACAAAATGAACACTGAAGCTTTCTTT
TRBD2,TRBV19,.,TRBJ2-1,CASSIVGAGGRVEQFF,TGTGCCAGTAGTATAGTGGGAGCGGGAGGGCGGGTAGAGCAGTTCTTC
TRBD2,TRBV27,.,TRBJ2-7,CASSSPRLAGRYEQYF,TGTGCCAGCAGTTCTCCTCGACTAGCGGGGAGATACGAGCAGTACTTC
.,TRBV12-3/TRBV12-4,once,TRBJ1-1,CASSLWNSEAFF,TGTGCCAGCAGTTTATGGAACAGTGAAGCTTTCTTT
.,TRBV19,.,TRBJ1-5,CASSKGWGTYQPQHF,TGTGCCAGTAGTAAAGGGTGGGGGACTTATCAGCCCCAGCATTTT
.,TRBV9,.,TRBJ2-3,CASSVWAGASTDTQYF,TGTGCCAGCAGCGTATGGGCGGGGGCTAGCACAGATACGCAGTATTTT
.,TRBV7-8,.,TRBJ1-5,CASTSGYSNQPQHF,TGTGCCAGCACCTCGGGGTATAGCAATCAGCCCCAGCATTTT
.,TRBV12-3/TRBV12-4,.,TRBJ2-7,CASPLLYEQYF,TGTGCGAGCCCCCTACTATACGAGCAGTACTTC
.,TRBV28,.,TRBJ1-4,CASRVQGSNEKLFF,TGTGCCAGCAGGGTACAGGGCTCTAATGAAAAACTGTTTTTT
.,TRBV7-2,.,TRBJ2-1,CASSLVPRDNEQFF,TGTGCCAGCAGCTTAGTTCCTAGAGACAATGAGCAGTTCTTC
TRBD1,TRBV10-3,.,TRBJ1-1,CAIRMTGGGEAFF,TGTGCCATCAGGATGACAGGGGGAGGTGAAGCTTTCTTT
TRBD2,TRBV9,.,TRBJ2-1,CASSVGGGPGNEQFF,TGTGCCAGCAGCGTCGGGGGAGGGCCTGGGAATGAGCAGTTCTTC
.,TRBV27,.,TRBJ1-4,CASRTHDATNEKLFF,TGTGCCAGCAGGACTCACGATGCAACTAATGAAAAACTGTTTTTT
TRBD1,TRBV5-4,.,TRBJ1-3,CASSLRDRGHTIYF,TGTGCCAGCAGCCTCCGGGACAGGGGGCACACCATATATTTT
.,TRBV2,.,TRBJ2-3,CASSDRFGDTQYF,TGTGCCAGCAGTGACAGGTTTGGAGATACGCAGTATTTT
TRBD2,TRBV11-2,.,TRBJ2-4,CASSLEGLALQYF,TGTGCCAGCAGCTTAGAGGGACTAGCACTTCAGTACTTC
TRBD1,TRBV7-2,.,TRBJ2-2,CASSSLSGQGAGELFF,TGTGCCAGCAGCTCTTTATCCGGACAGGGGGCCGGGGAGCTGTTTTTT
.,TRBV5-1,.,TRBJ2-7,CASSPGQTYEQYF,TGCGCCAGCAGCCCGGGACAAACCTACGAGCAGTACTTC
TRBD2,TRBV28,.,TRBJ2-7,CASTPRGGSSYEQYF,TGTGCCAGCACCCCCCGGGGGGGGAGCTCCTACGAGCAGTACTTC
TRBD1,TRBV18,.,TRBJ2-5,CASSPGQGLQETQYF,TGTGCCAGCTCACCGGGACAGGGCCTCCAAGAGACCCAGTACTTC
TRBD1,TRBV6-5,once,TRBJ1-1,CASSSGPGQGALAFF,TGTGCCAGCAGTTCAGGACCGGGACAGGGGGCGTTGGCTTTCTTT
.,TRBV18,.,TRBJ1-1,CASSPDRLNTEAFF,TGTGCCAGCTCACCTGACAGATTGAACACTGAAGCTTTCTTT
TRBD1,TRBV18,.,TRBJ1-5,CASSWGQSNQPQHF,TGTGCCAGCTCATGGGGACAGAGCAATCAGCCCCAGCATTTT
.,TRBV11-2,.,TRBJ2-1,CASSGRGKSEQFF,TGTGCCAGCAGCGGTCGAGGGAAAAGTGAGCAGTTCTTC
TRBD1,TRBV7-6,few,TRBJ2-1,CASSLIRDREYNEQFF,TGTGCCAGCAGTTTAATCCGGGACAGGGAATACAATGAGCAGTTCTTC
.,TRBV15,.,TRBJ2-7,CATSGGWPVYEQYF,TGTGCCACCAGCGGAGGGTGGCCAGTCTACGAGCAGTACTTC
.,TRBV6-2/TRBV6-3,.,TRBJ2-6,CASSYRGASGANVLTF,TGTGCCAGCAGTTACCGGGGGGCCTCTGGGGCCAACGTCCTGACTTTC
TRBD1,TRBV2,.,TRBJ1-1,CARPTGGSGPMNTEAFF,TGTGCCAGACCCACAGGGGGCTCAGGTCCCATGAACACTGAAGCTTTCTTT
.,TRBV6-5,.,TRBJ1-5,CASSRGNQPQHF,TGTGCCAGCAGCCGGGGTAATCAGCCCCAGCATTTT
.,TRBV7-9,.,TRBJ2-6,CASSSSRASGANVLTF,.
TRBD1,TRBV5-1,.,TRBJ1-2,CASSWGQGLYGYTF,TGCGCCAGCAGCTGGGGACAGGGTCTCTATGGCTACACCTTC
TRBD2,TRBV27,.,TRBJ2-1,CASHLSGNLYNEQFF,TGTGCCAGCCACCTAAGCGGGAATCTCTACAATGAGCAGTTCTTC
TRBD1,TRBV4-3,.,TRBJ1-2,CASSQGGIRDRVTGYTF,TGCGCCAGCAGCCAAGGCGGAATCCGGGACAGGGTAACTGGCTACACCTTC
TRBD2,TRBV6-2/TRBV6-3,.,TRBJ2-3,CASSYSQAGGLRDTQYF,TGTGCCAGCAGTTACTCCCAAGCGGGAGGGCTTAGGGATACGCAGTATTTT
.,TRBV5-1,.,TRBJ2-5,CASSEEKETQYF,TGCGCCAGCAGCGAGGAGAAAGAGACCCAGTACTTC
.,TRBV9,.,TRBJ1-5,CASLLSQHF,TGTGCCAGCCTCCTTTCCCAGCATTTT
TRBD1,TRBV7-9,.,TRBJ2-3,CASSTPRTGGISKSDTQYF,TGTGCCAGCAGCACTCCTCGGACAGGGGGGATCAGTAAATCAGATACGCAGTATTTT
TRBD1,TRBV28,.,TRBJ1-4,CASSPGQANEKLFF,TGTGCCAGCAGCCCGGGACAGGCTAATGAAAAACTGTTTTTT
.,TRBV4-3,.,TRBJ1-1,CASSQDQQGRTEAFF,TGCGCCAGCAGCCAAGATCAGCAGGGAAGGACTGAAGCTTTCTTT
TRBD1,TRBV18,.,TRBJ1-5,CASSSTGGDQPQHF,TGTGCCAGCTCAAGCACAGGGGGGGATCAGCCCCAGCATTTT
.,TRBV30,.,TRBJ2-5,CAWRQVTETQYF,TGTGCCTGGAGACAGGTGACAGAGACCCAGTACTTC
TRBD2,TRBV6-2/TRBV6-3,.,TRBJ2-7,CASSPGGDYEQYF,TGTGCCAGCAGCCCGGGGGGGGACTACGAGCAGTACTTC
TRBD2,TRBV7-9,.,TRBJ2-3,CASSLVSGGPTDTQYF,TGTGCCAGCAGCTTGGTTAGCGGGGGACCCACAGATACGCAGTATTTT
.,TRBV5-6,.,TRBJ2-1,CASSLASRYNEQFF,TGTGCCAGCAGCTTAGCTAGTAGGTACAATGAGCAGTTCTTC